This T cell receptor (beta chain) was recovered during a study of cytomegalovirus exposure and HLA in healthy donors. Study in general: From donors who were HLA-typed, an early data release held 80 million to 85 million unique TCRs. General study points: Approximately 17,000 TCR beta sequences were associated with HLA alleles at 0.05 false discovery rate in a later analysis. Several of the most significant clusters appeared linked to common viral pathogens, based on a later analysis. By HLA locus, TCR association rates varied in a later analysis, with DRB1 showing the most and HLA-C the fewest.

The primer mix had 60 Vbeta and 13 Jbeta primers. Here immunoSEQ multiplex PCR was the method, and the copy in TCRdb shows in-frame clones only, minus some. The sample yields nearly 300,000 clones, roughly 89% seen once. V lost 0 bases, J lost 5 bases, and 18 bases lay in between. CDR1 SGDLS and CDR2 YYNGEE come from the germline V gene. CDR3 length: 17 amino acids. Turning to this clone: Its antigen is unidentified.

This TCR derives from a man in his forties in good health and CMV-seropositive. The chain uses TRBV9 and TRBJ2-1; D might be TRBD2 (6 bases). Source material: PBMCs. DNA of the CDR3: TGTGCCAGCAGCGTAGCGTGGCTCCGGGAGAAAAACAATGAGCAGTTCTTC. Its translation: CASSVAWLREKNNEQFF.